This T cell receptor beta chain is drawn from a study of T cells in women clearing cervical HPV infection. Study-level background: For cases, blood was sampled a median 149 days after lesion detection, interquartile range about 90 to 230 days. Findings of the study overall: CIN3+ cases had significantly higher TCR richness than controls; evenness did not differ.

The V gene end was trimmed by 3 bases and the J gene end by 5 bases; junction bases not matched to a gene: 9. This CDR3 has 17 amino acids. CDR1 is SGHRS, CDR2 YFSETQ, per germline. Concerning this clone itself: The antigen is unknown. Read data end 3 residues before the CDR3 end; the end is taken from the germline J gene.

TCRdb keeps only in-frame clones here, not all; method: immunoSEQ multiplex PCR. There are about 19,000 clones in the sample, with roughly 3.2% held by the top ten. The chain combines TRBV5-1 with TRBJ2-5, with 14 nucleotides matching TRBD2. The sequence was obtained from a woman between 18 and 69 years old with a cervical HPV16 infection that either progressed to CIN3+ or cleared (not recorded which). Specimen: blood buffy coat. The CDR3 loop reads CASSYFRLAGGPETQYF. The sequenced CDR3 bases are TGCGCCAGCAGCTACTTCCGACTAGCGGGGGGGCCCGAGACC.